This T cell receptor (beta chain) was observed in a study of T cell changes during pregnancy in multiple sclerosis. The trim removed 0 bases at V and 2 bases at J, leaving 7 bases unmatched. Per the germline V gene, CDR1 is SGHRS and CDR2 is YFSETQ. This CDR3 has 17 amino acids. Measured with immunoSEQ multiplex PCR; TCRdb has only the in-frame clones, and not every one. The table includes about 27,000 clones, about 91% detected once. The chain links TRBV5-1 to TRBJ2-1, with TRBD1 identical over 8 bases. This TCR was sampled from a female donor with multiple sclerosis, enrolled in a pregnancy study. Sequenced material: CD8+ T cells from peripheral blood mononuclear cells, taken in the second trimester of pregnancy. The CDR3 coding sequence is TGCGCCAGCAGCTTGGCCGGGTTACAGGGGGCCTACAATGAGCAGTTCTTC. Amino acids: CASSLAGLQGAYNEQFF. The complete variable domain, with remaining parts taken from reference TRBV5-1 and TRBJ2-1, reads KAGVTQTPRYLIKTRGQQVTLSCSPISGHRSVSWYQQTPGQGLQFLFEYFSETQRNKGNFPGRFSGRQFSNSRSEMNVSTLELGDSALYLCASSLAGLQGAYNEQFFGPGTRLTVL.